Below are 11 T cell receptor beta chains sequenced from a single sample in a study of blood T cell repertoires in COVID-19 (dated by TCRdb to 2020 to 2021). Receptors were amplified or captured by the immunoSEQ multiplex PCR assay. In its TCRdb copy, this immuneACCESS table keeps in-frame sequences only and misses some clones. Where compared with another copy, unresolved V genes explain less than half of these, and the others have no known cause. In this sample the table shows about 200,000 clones, about 85% of which occur a single time. 15% to 20% of the sample is in the top ten clones. The sequenced sample was peripheral blood. The receptors stem from a person aged 70 to 80 with COVID-19, enrolled during active disease.

The gene calls are TRBV5-1 and TRBJ2-1; D is unresolved. Trimming shortened V by 2 bases and J by 15 bases, and 15 bases separated the two germline ends. The V gene's germline CDR1 is SGHRS and CDR2 YFSETQ. The CDR3 consists of 12 residues. The DNA for the CDR3 is TGCGCCAGCAGCTTTTCGAGTGCCGATAGGTTCTTC. Translation: CASSFSSADRFF.

The chain has TRBV6-2 or TRBV6-3 and TRBJ1-5, with D maybe TRBD1 (5 bases). Germline lookup yields CDR1 MNHEY and CDR2 SVGEGT. There are 19 residues in the CDR3. Trimming shortened V by 0 bases and J by 1 base, and 19 bases separated the two germline ends. In DNA form, the CDR3 reads TGTGCCAGCAGTTACTCGAGGAGGGGAAAGGAGAGGAGCAATCAGCCCCAGCATTTT. Its protein is CASSYSRRGKERSNQPQHF.

The chain has TRBV7-2 and TRBJ2-1; perhaps TRBD2 as D (5 bases). The CDR3 is 13 amino acids. Germline V gives CDR1 SGHTA, CDR2 FQGNSA. The germline V and J ends were trimmed by 2 bases and 9 bases, with 11 bases remaining between them. The CDR3 region has the DNA TGTGCCAGCAGCTTAACTGGACTTCCTGAGCAGTTCTTC. Its protein is CASSLTGLPEQFF.

This clone was detected only a few times. The rearrangement uses TRBV7-3 and TRBJ2-6; unclear D gene. Germline lookup yields CDR1 SGHTA and CDR2 FQGTGA. V lost 4 bases, J lost 0 bases, and 10 bases lay in between. The CDR3 consists of 16 residues. DNA of the CDR3: TGTGCCAGCAGCTCGAGACCGGGCTCTGGGGCCAACGTCCTGACTTTC. Encoded protein: CASSSRPGSGANVLTF.

The table lists this clone with a count of one. The V gene is TRBV5-1, the J gene TRBJ1-2; D is ambiguous. V lost 1 base and J lost 2, with 15 bases in between. The V gene's germline CDR1 is SGHRS and CDR2 YFSETQ. The CDR3 has 16 residues. CDR3: CASSLRAGRENYGYTF. The CDR3 DNA follows: TGCGCCAGCAGCTTGAGGGCGGGTCGGGAAAACTATGGCTACACCTTC.

This clone was recorded only once. V is TRBV5-1 and J is TRBJ1-3; 10 positions match TRBD1. The CDR3 contains 17 residues. Trimming took 3 bases from V and 3 from J; bases not matched to a gene: 9. Germline assignment: CDR1 SGHRS and CDR2 YFSETQ. The CDR3: CASSSPTGTGDGNTIYF. Here the CDR3 DNA reads TGCGCCAGCAGCTCCCCAACCGGGACAGGGGATGGAAACACCATATATTTT.

This rearrangement joins TRBV7-9 to TRBJ2-4, with TRBD1 identical over 7 bases. With 5 bases clipped from V and 2 bases from J, the junction kept 9 bases outside the gene matches. Per the germline V gene, CDR1 is SEHNR and CDR2 is FQNEAQ (reference sequence). This CDR3 region has 16 residues. CDR3 DNA sequence: TGTGCCAGCAGCCCAGAGACAGGGCGCACCAAAAACATTCAGTACTTC. It translates to CASSPETGRTKNIQYF. The full variable domain, rest sourced from reference TRBV7-9 and TRBJ2-4, is DTGVSQNPRHKITKRGQNVTFRCDPISEHNRLYWYRQTLGQGPEFLTYFQNEAQLEKSRLLSDRFSAERPKGSFSTLEIQRTEQGDSAMYLCASSPETGRTKNIQYFGAGTRLSVL.

The CDR3 sequence: CASSVMGGGLARRDNEQFF. CDR3 coding DNA: TGTGCCAGCAGTGTCATGGGGGGGGGACTAGCGAGGAGAGACAATGAGCAGTTCTTC. The chain links TRBV6-2 or TRBV6-3 to TRBJ2-1; TRBD2 agrees at 10 bases. Germline values: CDR1 MNHEY, CDR2 SVGEGT. Unmatched junction bases numbered 18, after V lost 5 bases and J lost 5 bases. This CDR3 region has 19 residues.

This clone was seen only a few times. V gene TRBV5-1 combines with J gene TRBJ2-7; the match to TRBD2 covers 14 bases. The V gene end was trimmed by 5 bases and the J gene end by 4 bases; junction bases not matched to a gene: 5. The CDR3 length is 15 residues. Germline values: CDR1 SGHRS, CDR2 YFSETQ. CDR3 nucleotide sequence: TGCGCCAGCAGTCCCGGACTAGCGGGGGGTTACGAGCAGTACTTC. Amino acids: CASSPGLAGGYEQYF.

In DNA, the CDR3 is TGTGCCAGCAGTACCGGCCGGGATAATTCACCCCTCCACTTT. The encoded protein is CASSTGRDNSPLHF. The chain has TRBV27 and TRBJ1-6; D uncertain. This CDR3 region has 14 residues. V was trimmed by 5 bases and J by 5 bases, leaving 10 bases between them. In germline, CDR1 is MNHEY, CDR2 SMNVEV (reference sequence).

This chain uses TRBV28 with TRBJ2-3; weak D call: TRBD1 (5 bases). Per germline, CDR1 MDHEN and CDR2 SYDVKM. CDR3 size: 15 residues. V was clipped by 4 bases and J by 4 bases, with 15 bases between them. This chain's CDR3 is CASSSPSLGADTQYF. The CDR3 DNA sequence: TGTGCCAGCAGTTCCCCGTCCCTAGGGGCAGATACGCAGTATTTT.